Listed below are T cell receptor beta chains from one sample, sequenced in a study of blood T cell repertoires in COVID-19. Clones were read by immunoSEQ multiplex PCR, and TCRdb kept only the in-frame ones, dropping some. The profile shows 100,000 or so clones, roughly 85% of them singletons. The material sequenced was peripheral blood. Receptors were obtained from a woman aged 70-85 years with acute or convalescent COVID-19. Both conserved end residues are part of each CDR3. A D gene is named only where the DNA matches it firmly. Part of the rows lack a size; the others show once, few, many or a class for expanded clones.

J | size | V | D | CDR3 | DNA
TRBJ2-1 | . | TRBV6-2/TRBV6-3 | . | CASSDLHTYNEQFF | TGTGCCAGCAGTGATTTACATACCTACAATGAGCAGTTCTTC
TRBJ1-2 | . | TRBV16 | . | CASSQSRGARGYGYTF | TGTGCCAGCAGCCAATCGCGGGGGGCGAGGGGCTATGGCTACACCTTC
TRBJ2-3 | . | TRBV6-1 | TRBD2 | CASSEDLSGGTLSSTDTQYF | TGTGCCAGCAGTGAGGACCTTAGCGGGGGGACTCTGTCTAGCACAGATACGCAGTATTTT
TRBJ1-1 | . | TRBV19 | . | CASSIGEVVTEAFF | TGTGCCAGTAGTATAGGGGAGGTCGTTACTGAAGCTTTCTTT
TRBJ2-1 | . | TRBV19 | TRBD1 | CASTQGDRYNEQFF | TGTGCCTCCACCCAGGGGGACCGATACAATGAGCAGTTCTTC
TRBJ1-1 | . | TRBV25-1 | TRBD1 | CASSEEGRGRTEAFF | TGTGCCAGCAGTGAAGAAGGCAGGGGGAGGACTGAAGCTTTCTTT
TRBJ1-2 | . | TRBV5-1 | . | CASSPDGQPNYGYTF | TGCGCCAGCAGCCCGGACGGACAGCCAAACTATGGCTACACCTTC
TRBJ1-3 | . | TRBV15 | TRBD1 | CATSRGQPGNTIYF | TGTGCCACCAGCAGGGGACAGCCTGGAAACACCATATATTTT
TRBJ2-2 | . | TRBV6-5 | . | CASSYSSGYTGELFF | TGTGCCAGCAGTTACTCCTCGGGATACACCGGGGAGCTGTTTTTT
TRBJ2-3 | . | TRBV7-2 | TRBD1 | CASSSRQGASTDTQYF | TGTGCCAGCAGCTCGCGACAGGGGGCTAGCACAGATACGCAGTATTTT
TRBJ2-3 | . | TRBV3-1/TRBV3-2 | . | CASTRQLNTDTQYF | TGTGCCAGCACGAGACAGCTCAACACAGATACGCAGTATTTT
TRBJ1-4 | . | TRBV5-6 | . | CASSLGGRYEKLFF | TGTGCCAGCAGCTTGGGGGGGCGGTATGAAAAACTGTTTTTT
TRBJ1-3 | . | TRBV21-1 | . | CASSKALWGQYF | TGTGCCAGCAGCAAAGCCCTTTGGGGACAGTATTTT
TRBJ1-3 | . | TRBV5-1 | . | CASSSAGWRDTIYF | TGCGCCAGCAGCTCGGCCGGCTGGAGGGACACCATATATTTT
TRBJ1-3 | . | TRBV19 | . | CASSPLFSGNTIYF | TGTGCCAGTAGCCCCCTGTTCTCTGGAAACACCATATATTTT
TRBJ2-3 | . | TRBV19 | . | CASSIGGGGAQYF | TGTGCCAGTAGTATAGGGGGCGGAGGGGCGCAGTATTTT
TRBJ2-1 | . | TRBV10-3 | . | CAISDGSQRFF | TGTGCCATCAGTGATGGCTCCCAAAGGTTCTTC
TRBJ1-1 | . | TRBV7-2 | . | CASSRGPSSYMNTEAFF | TGTGCCAGCAGCAGGGGTCCTTCCTCCTACATGAACACTGAAGCTTTCTTT
TRBJ1-4 | . | TRBV20-1 | . | CSASGGATNEKLFF | TGCAGTGCTAGTGGGGGGGCAACTAATGAAAAACTGTTTTTT
TRBJ2-2 | . | TRBV6-2/TRBV6-3 | . | CASSQYTGELFF | TGTGCCAGCAGTCAATACACCGGGGAGCTGTTTTTT
TRBJ2-1 | . | TRBV5-6 | TRBD2 | CASSLVGTSGVYNEQFF | TGTGCCAGCAGCTTGGTTGGGACTAGCGGGGTTTACAATGAGCAGTTCTTC
TRBJ1-3 | . | TRBV18 | . | CASSPLLGSGSGNTIYF | TGTGCCAGCTCACCACTCCTCGGGTCGGGGAGCGGAAACACCATATATTTT
TRBJ1-4 | . | TRBV10-1 | . | CASSEGQATNEKLFF | TGCGCCAGCAGTGAGGGGCAAGCAACTAATGAAAAACTGTTTTTT
TRBJ2-1 | . | TRBV30 | . | CAWSVGAVYNEQFF | TGTGCCTGGAGTGTAGGGGCGGTGTACAATGAGCAGTTCTTC
TRBJ1-4 | few | TRBV9 | . | CASSVAGAQEKLFF | TGTGCCAGCAGCGTAGCAGGGGCTCAGGAAAAACTGTTTTTT
TRBJ1-3 | once | TRBV7-6 | TRBD1 | CASSITGTGTAGNTIYF | TGTGCCAGCAGCATCACCGGGACAGGGACAGCTGGAAACACCATATATTTT
TRBJ1-2 | . | TRBV3-1/TRBV3-2 | TRBD1 | CASSPPRGSYGYTF | TGTGCCAGCAGCCCTCCCAGGGGGAGCTATGGCTACACCTTC
TRBJ2-1 | few | TRBV27 | TRBD1 | CASYRGAEQFF | TGTGCCAGCTACAGGGGCGCTGAGCAGTTCTTC
TRBJ1-2 | . | TRBV5-6 | . | CASSLVTPKGYTF | TGTGCCAGCAGCTTGGTCACACCCAAGGGCTACACCTTC
TRBJ1-6 | few | TRBV5-1 | TRBD1 | CASSLSTGGNSPLHF | TGCGCCAGCAGCTTGTCAACAGGGGGAAATTCACCCCTCCACTTT
TRBJ1-4 | . | TRBV20-1 | TRBD1 | CSASSMYGGQGLEKLFF | TGCAGTGCTAGTTCTATGTATGGGGGACAGGGTTTAGAAAAACTGTTTTTT
TRBJ2-2 | . | TRBV19 | TRBD2 | CASSVHLAGRTGELFF | TGTGCCAGTAGTGTGCATCTAGCGGGGAGAACCGGGGAGCTGTTTTTT
TRBJ1-4 | . | TRBV6-5 | . | CASRGGATNEKLFF | TGTGCCAGCAGGGGGGGGGCAACTAATGAAAAACTGTTTTTT
TRBJ1-1 | . | TRBV5-1 | TRBD1 | CASSGGQGATEAFF | TGCGCCAGCAGCGGCGGACAGGGGGCCACTGAAGCTTTCTTT